This passage covers 25 T cell receptor beta chains from one sample sequenced in a study of shared T cell receptors in the human thymus. The method was immunoSEQ multiplex PCR; TCRdb's version includes in-frame clones alone and lacks a portion of them. The repertoire includes fewer than 700,000 clones, 85% to 90% of them detected once, and 0.0095% to 0.013% sits in the top ten. The same data also went into a second study, on human thymus T cells.

Source material: thymocytes. The receptors were gathered from a boy younger than two with a congenital heart defect.

This chain links TRBV27 with TRBJ2-7, with 12 nucleotides matching TRBD1. The V segment lost 0 bases and the J segment 0 bases; nucleotides outside the gene matches: 9. Germline V gives CDR1 MNHEY, CDR2 SMNVEV (reference sequence). The CDR3 is 19 amino acids. The CDR3 is CASSLSIGTGGESSYEQYF. Written as DNA, the CDR3 is TGTGCCAGCAGTTTATCGATCGGGACAGGGGGCGAAAGCTCCTACGAGCAGTACTTC.

The V call is TRBV11-2, the J call TRBJ1-1, with 7 bases fitting TRBD1. CDR1 and CDR2 (germline): SGHAT, FQNNGV. The CDR3 covers 17 residues. The trim removed 0 bases at V and 1 base at J, leaving 8 bases unmatched. The CDR3 spells CASSLEPTGWTNTEAFF. The CDR3 coding sequence is TGTGCCAGCAGCTTAGAGCCGACAGGGTGGACGAACACTGAAGCTTTCTTT.

This chain uses TRBV7-3 with TRBJ2-7; no reliable D call. CDR3 length: 13 amino acids. The V gene's germline CDR1 is SGHTA and CDR2 FQGTGA. Deletions cut 2 bases from V and 3 bases from J, with 8 bases between. DNA for the CDR3: TGTGCCAGCAGCTTATACTCCGGCTACGAGCAGTACTTC. Its protein product is CASSLYSGYEQYF. The entire variable domain, with the rest obtained from reference TRBV7-3 and TRBJ2-7, is as follows: GAGVSQTPSNKVTEKGKYVELRCDPISGHTALYWYRQSLGQGPEFLIYFQGTGAADDSGLPNDRFFAVRPEGSVSTLKIQRTERGDSAVYLCASSLYSGYEQYFGPGTRLTVT.

The genes are TRBV4-1 and TRBJ2-5, with D hard to call. The J call may be wrong; the DNA end is better matched by TRBJ2-7. CDR3 length: 14 amino acids. Germline V CDR1 and CDR2: MGHRA, YSYEKL. The CDR3 here is CASSHRFGTYEQYF. The CDR3 DNA reads as TGCGCCAGCAGCCACAGGTTTGGCACCTACGAGCAGTACTTC.

The chain combines TRBV28 with TRBJ2-3; D not resolved. Germline V CDR1 and CDR2: MDHEN, SYDVKM. V lost 2 bases to trimming and J lost 5 bases, with 8 bases between them. The CDR3 sequence is 13 residues long. The chain's CDR3 is CASSLPPQDTQYF. CDR3 DNA: TGTGCCAGCAGTTTACCCCCACAAGATACGCAGTATTTT. The entire variable domain, with the rest obtained from reference TRBV28 and TRBJ2-3, is as follows: DVKVTQSSRYLVKRTGEKVFLECVQDMDHENMFWYRQDPGLGLRLIYFSYDVKMKEKGDIPEGYSVSREKKERFSLILESASTNQTSMYLCASSLPPQDTQYFGPGTRLTVL.

This chain uses TRBV28 with TRBJ1-1, with D unresolved. V lost 6 bases and J 3 bases, leaving 14 bases between the germline ends. Germline V gene data show CDR1 as MDHEN and CDR2 as SYDVKM. This CDR3 is built from 14 residues. The CDR3 spells CASRVSRTDTEAFF. The CDR3 nucleotides read TGTGCCAGCAGGGTGAGTCGAACGGACACTGAAGCTTTCTTT.

In its sample, this clone was seen once. The V gene is TRBV19, the J gene TRBJ1-2; 9 nucleotides match TRBD1. Per germline, CDR1 LNHDA and CDR2 SQIVND (reference sequence). The CDR3 totals 16 residues. Unmatched junction bases numbered 14, after V lost 4 bases and J lost 8 bases. CDR3 coding DNA: TGTGCCAGTAGTACCTCCACGCGGGACAGGGCCCACGGCTACACCTTC. Protein sequence: CASSTSTRDRAHGYTF.

The J gene is TRBJ2-2, the V gene TRBV11-2, with 8 bases that match TRBD2. The CDR3 is 16 amino acids. Germline CDR1 SGHAT, CDR2 FQNNGV. J gave up 4 bases and V 1 base, and 5 bases lay outside the gene matches. This CDR3 is CASSLAGGPGTGELFF. The CDR3 nucleotides are TGTGCCAGCAGCTTAGCGGGAGGGCCTGGCACCGGGGAGCTGTTTTTT.

The rearrangement links TRBV19 to TRBJ2-3; 7 bases fit TRBD2. CDR3 length: 16 amino acids. The ends lost 0 bases at V and 0 bases at J; junction bases unmatched: 3. Per germline, CDR1 LNHDA and CDR2 SQIVND (reference sequence). The CDR3 DNA reads as TGTGCCAGTAGTATAGATCGGCGGGGGAGCACAGATACGCAGTATTTT. It translates to CASSIDRRGSTDTQYF.

The V call is TRBV10-3, the J call TRBJ2-7; D gene uncertain. Germline CDR1 is ENHRY and CDR2 is SYGVKD. V lost 10 bases to trimming and J lost 2 bases, with 15 bases between them. This CDR3 is built from 13 residues. This CDR3 is CATSRVGTYEQYF. Here the CDR3 DNA reads TGTGCCACCTCCCGGGTCGGAACCTACGAGCAGTACTTC.

There are a few counts of this clone. The chain uses TRBV5-4 and TRBJ1-2, with D perhaps matching TRBD1 (6 bases). The germline V gene encodes CDR1 SGHNT and CDR2 YYREEE (reference sequence). V lost 4 bases and J lost 8, with 15 bases in between. This CDR3 has 13 residues. The CDR3 sequence is CASSKQGEEGYTF. CDR3 DNA sequence: TGTGCCAGCAGCAAACAGGGAGAGGAAGGCTACACCTTC.

The rearrangement uses TRBV28 and TRBJ2-3; no reliable D call. CDR3 size: 14 residues. The V gene's germline CDR1 is MDHEN and CDR2 SYDVKM. Trimming took 6 bases from V and 1 from J, leaving 11 bases between them. CDR3 nucleotides: TGTGCCAGCAGGCGAGGCATCGGCACAGATACGCAGTATTTT. It specifies CASRRGIGTDTQYF.

The V call is TRBV21-1, the J call TRBJ2-7; the table's D call TRBD2 went unverified against the DNA. TRBV21-1 is a listed pseudogene. The CDR3 is made up of 17 amino acids. The CDR3 region is CASSNGTRLARSYEQYF. CDR3 DNA: TGTGCCAGCAGCAACGGGACTCGGCTAGCGCGTTCCTACGAGCAGTACTTC.

The gene calls are TRBV27 and TRBJ2-5; 7 bases align to TRBD1. CDR1 and CDR2 (germline): MNHEY, SMNVEV (reference sequence). J was trimmed by 3 bases and V by 6 bases; bases with no gene match: 4. The CDR3 is 13 amino acids. The chain's CDR3 is CASSRDSEETQYF. Here the CDR3 DNA reads TGTGCCAGCAGCCGGGACAGCGAAGAGACCCAGTACTTC.

The CDR3 is CASSTTRLAGDSPGELFF. The CDR3 DNA is TGTGCCAGCAGCACAACAAGACTAGCGGGAGATAGTCCCGGGGAGCTGTTTTTT. This chain links TRBV9 with TRBJ2-2; 12 nucleotides line up with TRBD2. V gave up 4 bases and J gave up 6 bases; unmatched junction bases: 13. The V gene's germline CDR1 is SGDLS and CDR2 YYNGEE. This CDR3 spans 18 amino acids.

This chain links TRBV5-1 with TRBJ2-5; 9 bases line up with TRBD1. CDR3 size: 16 residues. J lost 3 bases, V lost 3 bases, and 9 bases had no gene match. In germline, CDR1 is SGHRS, CDR2 YFSETQ. DNA for the CDR3: TGCGCCAGCAGCTGGAACCGGGACAGGGCCAAAGAGACCCAGTACTTC. It encodes CASSWNRDRAKETQYF.

V gene TRBV29-1 combines with J gene TRBJ2-1, with 9 bases identical to TRBD1. There are 14 residues in the CDR3. The germline gives CDR1 SQVTM, CDR2 ANQGSEA. V lost 4 bases to trimming and J lost 6 bases; unmatched junction nucleotides: 7. CDR3 sequence reads: CSVVGQGLGNEQFF. The CDR3 DNA is TGCAGCGTTGTCGGACAGGGGTTAGGCAATGAGCAGTTCTTC.

This clone was picked up one time. The DNA for the CDR3 is TGCGCCAGCAGCCCCCGACTAGCGGGAGGGCCGGAGTTCTTC. Translating it yields CASSPRLAGGPEFF. The chain uses TRBV4-1 and TRBJ2-1; 14 bases are shared with TRBD2. The CDR3 consists of 14 residues. Unmatched junction bases numbered 7, after V lost 4 bases and J lost 14 bases. CDR1 MGHRA and CDR2 YSYEKL come from the germline V gene.

This clone was found once. The chain has TRBV6-6 and TRBJ2-5, with D tentatively TRBD2 (7 bases). The CDR3 has 12 amino acids. The V end lost 6 bases, the J end lost 4 bases, and 9 bases lay between the germline ends. CDR1 and CDR2 from the germline V gene are MNHNY and SVGAGI (reference sequence). The CDR3 reads CASRGGVETQYF. CDR3 bases: TGTGCCAGCAGAGGGGGGGTAGAGACCCAGTACTTC.

The CDR3 sequence is CASSEALRGQGREKLFF. The CDR3 DNA follows: TGTGCCAGCAGTGAAGCGCTTCGGGGACAGGGCCGCGAAAAACTGTTTTTT. The genes are TRBV2 and TRBJ1-4, with TRBD1 matching 9 bases. CDR1 is SNHLY, CDR2 FYNNEI, per germline. This CDR3 is 17 amino acids long. V was pared by 0 bases and J by 8 bases, with 10 bases of the junction left unmatched.

V gene TRBV5-6 combines with J gene TRBJ1-6, with 8 bases lining up with TRBD1. The CDR3 has 17 amino acids. V shed 1 base and J 8 bases; nucleotides not matched to a gene: 11. CDR1 and CDR2 from the germline V gene are SGHDT and YYEEEE. The CDR3 DNA sequence: TGTGCCAGCAGCTTGAAAGTAGGACAGGGAGGGGATTCACCCCTCCACTTT. Its protein is CASSLKVGQGGDSPLHF.

This chain joins TRBV5-1 and TRBJ2-3; D may be TRBD1 (6 bases). This CDR3 has 15 amino acids. The germline V gene encodes CDR1 SGHRS and CDR2 YFSETQ. Trimming stripped 4 bases from V and 2 bases from J, with 14 bases between. This CDR3 reads CASSPPGQNTDTQYF. For the CDR3, the DNA is TGCGCCAGCAGCCCGCCGGGACAAAACACAGATACGCAGTATTTT.

This sequence joins TRBV14 and TRBJ1-1; D is unclear. The CDR3 length is 16 residues. The germline V and J ends were trimmed by 0 bases and 3 bases, with 14 bases remaining between them. Germline CDR1 is SGHDN and CDR2 is FVKESK. CDR3 sequence reads: CASSQEIIREDTEAFF. CDR3 DNA: TGTGCCAGCAGCCAAGAAATTATACGGGAAGACACTGAAGCTTTCTTT.

The chain recombines TRBV27 with TRBJ2-7; D may be TRBD2 (6 bases). V lost 7 bases, J lost 0 bases, and 31 bases lay in between. Germline V gene data show CDR1 as MNHEY and CDR2 as SMNVEV (reference sequence). The CDR3 sequence is 20 residues long. The CDR3 DNA reads as TGTGCCAGCACGCCATGGAGGGGACCCCACGGCGGGTACAGCTCCTACGAGCAGTACTTC. It encodes CASTPWRGPHGGYSSYEQYF.

This clone was observed once. The chain has TRBV7-6 and TRBJ2-1, with D possibly TRBD2 on 5 matching bases. V lost 1 base and J lost 0, with 25 bases in between. Germline assignment: CDR1 SGHVS and CDR2 FNYEAQ. This CDR3 comprises 21 residues. Written as DNA, the CDR3 is TGTGCCAGCAGCTTAGGTGACGGAGGCCTTTCCCCCTGCTGCTCCTACAATGAGCAGTTCTTC. Residues: CASSLGDGGLSPCCSYNEQFF.